The clone carrying this TCR beta chain occurred many times. These data are taken from a study of human T cells and chemical hapten exposure. TCRdb called the RACE reads again in MiXCR, with one record for every CDR3 protein. The sample records 75,000 to 95,000 distinct CDR3 sequences, around 11% being singletons. Time point given: patch test 1, 2 weeks after DPC sensitization. The treatment: therapeutic diphenylcyclopropenone sensitization with weekly scalp DPC. V shed 3 bases, J shed 2 bases, and the junction held 14 bases outside the gene matches. This CDR3 is built from 18 residues. CDR1 and CDR2 from the germline V gene are DFQATT and SNEGSKA (reference sequence).

The origin of this receptor is a woman aged 55-70 years with alopecia areata. Some clones in this sample may be carry-over from other donors' samples. The J gene is TRBJ2-1, the V gene TRBV20-1; 9 bases are a match to TRBD2. The sequenced sample was whole blood, obtained in connection with sensitization to the hapten diphenylcyclopropenone (DPC). The DNA of the CDR3 is TGCAGTGCTAGTAGGGGCGGGGGGGCCAATCCCGCCTACAATGAGCAGTTCTTC. This encodes CSASRGGGANPAYNEQFF.